This TCR beta chain is from a study of beta chain features in type 1 diabetes. Expressed TCRB transcripts were sequenced because the entire RNA isolate underwent reverse transcription. Sequencing was performed with immunoSEQ multiplex PCR; in TCRdb, only in-frame clones are kept and a portion is missing. This sample has roughly 350,000 clones, with approximately 11% found just once. V gave up 6 bases and J gave up 5 bases; unmatched junction bases: 19. This CDR3 contains 18 residues. Germline loops: CDR1 KGHSH, CDR2 LQKENI. This clone was observed a handful of times. This receptor was taken from a woman aged 25 to 45 in good health. The V gene is TRBV18, the J gene TRBJ1-5, with 7 positions matching TRBD1. Sequencing was carried out using naive CD4+ T cells from blood. CDR3 nucleotide sequence: TGTGCCAGCTCGCCAACAACGACAGGGCTTCGTTCTCATCAGCCCCAGCATTTT. This gives the protein CASSPTTTGLRSHQPQHF.